This record looks at one T cell receptor beta chain sequence and its context. The antigen remains unidentified. V gave up 4 bases and J gave up 0 bases, with 9 bases separating them. Looked up from germline, CDR1 is MNHEY and CDR2 is SVGEGT. The CDR3 length is 14 residues. The data stem from a study of T-cell memory formation after mild COVID-19. Study-level results: While clones contracting from day 15 to 85 were balanced between CD4 and CD8, later expanders leaned CD4+.

TCRdb independently ran MiXCR on the 5' RACE reads; one entry per CDR3 protein. This sample yields hundreds of thousands of distinct CDR3 sequences, of which under 25% are seen a single time; 21% belongs to the top ten. The genes are TRBV6-2 or TRBV6-3 and TRBJ1-2; no clear D gene. The specimen was PBMCs or a T cell subset sorted from them (not recorded which). This TCR was sampled from a man in his late teens or twenties who had mild COVID-19 (a few samples of this study predate the infection). Cell type and time point are not known. The CDR3 DNA reads as TGTGCCAGCAGTTCGGCCCATTCTAACTATGGCTACACCTTC. Protein: CASSSAHSNYGYTF.